This TCR beta chain was found in a study of CD8+ T cells in alopecia areata. On this clone itself: Antigen unknown.

Treatment described: oral pan-JAK inhibitor, 5-10 mg twice daily. Germline lookup yields CDR1 MGHDK and CDR2 SYGVNS. The CDR3 has 13 amino acids. The V gene lost 6 bases and the J gene lost 8 bases, with 13 bases spanning the gap. Whole-study findings and limits: Scalp samples also yield sequences from resident alphabeta T cells of normal skin. Among the top 100, expanded CD8+ clones, as well as scalp clonality, were significantly decreased by tofacitinib. With patients, TCR sharing proved less clear than in mice, a difference possibly related to HLA. Many expanded lesional clones persisted in scalp and blood during tofacitinib treatment.

TCR sequencing used cDNA made by reverse transcription of extracted RNA. Here immunoSEQ multiplex PCR was the method, and the copy in TCRdb shows in-frame clones only, minus some. Of approximately 220,000 clones listed, roughly two fifths are singletons. The sample in question was CD4+ T cells sorted from blood, obtained at week 34, from a patient treated with tofacitinib. The genes are TRBV25-1 and TRBJ1-4; unclear D gene. The receptor's source is a human donor with alopecia areata. CDR3 nucleotides: TGTGCCAGCAGCGAGAGGGTACGAGAAAAACTGTTTTTT. Protein sequence: CASSERVREKLFF.